The 26 T cell receptor beta chains given below trace back to one sample, sequenced in a study of OX40 agonist ivuxolimab in advanced cancers. Profiled with immunoSEQ multiplex PCR; TCRdb holds only in-frame clones, not every one. The sample contains 58,000 or so clones, around 83% of which appear only once. The sequencing used CD4+ or CD8+ T cells sorted from blood, collected in a trial of the OX40 agonist ivuxolimab. The origin of the receptors is an adult with an advanced solid tumor such as melanoma, head and neck, liver or kidney cancer.

The V call is TRBV2, the J call TRBJ2-5; the D gene could be TRBD1 or TRBD2 (6 bases each). The CDR3 contains 13 residues. V lost 7 bases to trimming and J lost 4 bases, with 13 bases between them. CDR1 and CDR2 from the germline V gene are SNHLY and FYNNEI. The CDR3 DNA reads as TGTGCCAGCACACGGGGGCGGTCAGAGACCCAGTACTTC. Translated, it gives CASTRGRSETQYF.

The rearrangement links TRBV2 to TRBJ2-3; D may correspond to TRBD1 or TRBD2 (5 bases each). Germline V gene lookup returns CDR1 SNHLY and CDR2 FYNNEI. This CDR3 comprises 11 residues. With 3 bases removed from V and 13 bases from J, the gap between germline ends came to 11 bases. In nucleotides, the CDR3 is TGTGCCAGCAGTGAGGGGGTTATTAAGTATTTT. It specifies CASSEGVIKYF.

The J gene is TRBJ1-1, the V gene TRBV27; D is uncertain. The germline V and J ends were trimmed by 3 bases and 0 bases, with 11 bases remaining between them. Germline V gene sequence: CDR1 MNHEY, CDR2 SMNVEV (reference sequence). CDR3 length: 15 amino acids. In DNA form, the CDR3 reads TGTGCCAGCAGTTTCGGGTTGCGACTGAACACTGAAGCTTTCTTT. Protein: CASSFGLRLNTEAFF.

The chain couples TRBV6-1 to TRBJ1-1, with D possibly being TRBD1 (5 bases). The V gene lost 5 bases and the J gene lost 3 bases, with 13 bases spanning the gap. There are 14 residues in the CDR3. Germline CDR1 MNHNS, CDR2 SASEGT. CDR3 amino acids: CASSPAGRDTEAFF. The CDR3 nucleotides read TGTGCCAGCAGTCCCGCGGGGCGGGACACTGAAGCTTTCTTT.

This chain links TRBV11-2 with TRBJ2-7, with unresolved D. The CDR3 has 13 amino acids. The V end lost 0 bases, the J end lost 6 bases, and 9 bases lay between the germline ends. Germline assignment: CDR1 SGHAT and CDR2 FQNNGV. CDR3 in DNA: TGTGCCAGCAGCTTAGATTACCCTCTCGAGCAGTACTTC. Protein sequence: CASSLDYPLEQYF.

Comment on this clone: The junction does not match germline at one end; this may be a read error. The chain uses TRBV6-1 and TRBJ2-1, with 8 bases that match TRBD1. Germline values: CDR1 MNHNS, CDR2 SASEGT. This CDR3 is built from 16 residues. The CDR3 loop is CTSSALTGATIPEQFF. CDR3 coding DNA: TGTACCAGCAGTGCCCTGACAGGGGCTACGATCCCGGAGCAGTTCTTC.

V usage is TRBV29-1 and J usage is TRBJ1-2; no clear D. Germline lookup yields CDR1 SQVTM and CDR2 ANQGSEA. V was shortened by 4 bases and J by 5 bases, with 11 bases between the two germline ends. This CDR3 is 12 amino acids long. CDR3 coding DNA: TGCAGCGTTGTTACATCCTGGTATGGCTACACCTTC. Its translation: CSVVTSWYGYTF.

In nucleotides, the CDR3 is TGTGCCAGCTCACCCCGGGGGGTTACCTACGAGCAGTACTTC. This sequence encodes CASSPRGVTYEQYF. This chain joins TRBV18 and TRBJ2-7, with TRBD2 matching 7 bases. Germline CDR1 is KGHSH and CDR2 is LQKENI. With 3 bases clipped from V and 2 bases from J, the junction kept 4 bases outside the gene matches. The CDR3 totals 14 residues.

The CDR3 DNA reads as TGTGCCAGCAGCTTAGGGGGGCCTAGCTCCTACGAGCAGTACTTC. This gives the protein CASSLGGPSSYEQYF. The chain is built from TRBV7-2 and TRBJ2-7, with D possibly matching TRBD1 (6 bases). This CDR3 spans 15 amino acids. Trimming shortened V by 1 base and J by 0 bases, and 10 bases separated the two germline ends. Germline CDR1 SGHTA, CDR2 FQGNSA.

The chain carries TRBV7-2 and TRBJ2-7; 8 positions agree with TRBD2. Germline V gives CDR1 SGHTA, CDR2 FQGNSA. Trimming at V came to 5 bases and at J to 6 bases, leaving 3 bases not matched to a gene. CDR3 length: 12 residues. In nucleotides, the CDR3 is TGTGCCAGCAGCCCCACTAGCGGCGAGCAGTACTTC. Translated: CASSPTSGEQYF.

The V gene is TRBV6-5, the J gene TRBJ2-7, with D uncertain. The V gene's germline CDR1 is MNHEY and CDR2 SVGAGI. The CDR3 is 14 residues long. Trimming removed 2 bases from V and 3 bases from J, with 11 bases in between. The CDR3 bases are TGTGCCAGCAGTTACCCGGGCCACTTCTACGAGCAGTACTTC. This gives the protein CASSYPGHFYEQYF.

V is TRBV5-1 and J is TRBJ2-5; D unclear. From germline, CDR1 is SGHRS and CDR2 YFSETQ. Trimming removed 2 bases at V and 2 bases at J, with 13 bases between. The CDR3 is 15 residues long. The CDR3 here is CASSLSLAGQETQYF. CDR3 nucleotides: TGCGCCAGCAGCTTAAGTCTGGCTGGACAAGAGACCCAGTACTTC.

The CDR3 DNA follows: TGTGCCAGCAGCCGGGGTGGGAACACCGGGGAGCTGTTTTTT. This codes for CASSRGGNTGELFF. This chain uses TRBV7-8 with TRBJ2-2, with D possibly matching TRBD2 (5 bases). Per the germline V gene, CDR1 is SGHVS and CDR2 is FQNEAQ. The V end lost 5 bases, the J end lost 1 base, and 8 bases lay between the germline ends. The CDR3 is 14 amino acids.

A remark on this clone: At the DNA level, this CDR3 is encoded by other sequences in the same sample as well. The chain combines TRBV7-6 with TRBJ1-5; no reliable D call. Trimming left V 3 bases short and J 5 bases short, with 8 bases between. Germline V lookup: CDR1 SGHVS, CDR2 FNYEAQ. The CDR3 length is 13 residues. The CDR3 nucleotides read TGTGCCAGCAGCTTGGGCACTGATCAGCCCCAGCATTTT. Its protein product is CASSLGTDQPQHF.

On this clone: At the DNA level, this CDR3 is encoded by other sequences in the same sample as well. This rearrangement joins TRBV9 to TRBJ1-6; D gene uncertain. Germline CDR1 SGDLS, CDR2 YYNGEE. The CDR3 totals 14 residues. Deletions cut 0 bases from V and 8 bases from J, with 9 bases between. CDR3 residues: CASSVGGFDSPLHF. CDR3 nucleotide sequence: TGTGCCAGCAGCGTAGGGGGATTCGATTCACCCCTCCACTTT.

V and J are TRBV23-1 and TRBJ2-7, with D unclear. TRBV23-1 is treated as an ORF (open reading frame) with a function not yet certain. Between the trimmed V and J ends, which lost 1 base and 5 bases, there was a span of 27 bases. CDR3 length equals 19 residues. The CDR3 region has the DNA TGCGCCAGCAGTCAATTAGAAGCGTCTGCCCAGTTGATAGTCGACGAGCAGTACTTC. This codes for CASSQLEASAQLIVDEQYF.

This chain links TRBV19 with TRBJ1-2, with 7 bases matching TRBD1. Per the germline V gene, CDR1 is LNHDA and CDR2 is SQIVND (reference sequence). This CDR3 region has 15 residues. V was clipped by 3 bases and J by 4 bases; unmatched bases: 8. The CDR3 nucleotides read TGTGCCAGTAGTATCCCACAGGGGTCTGGCTATGGCTACACCTTC. As protein: CASSIPQGSGYGYTF.

CDR3 DNA: TGTGCCAGCAGCCTCTCACGGAGCAATCAGCCCCAGCATTTT. It codes for CASSLSRSNQPQHF. V and J are TRBV2 and TRBJ1-5; D is unclear. V lost 6 bases and J lost 1, with 10 bases in between. Germline CDR1 SNHLY, CDR2 FYNNEI. The CDR3 consists of 14 residues.

The chain is built from TRBV6-6 and TRBJ1-4; D is unclear. Germline CDR1 MNHNY, CDR2 SVGAGI (reference sequence). The V gene lost 5 bases and the J gene lost 5 bases, with 6 bases spanning the gap. CDR3 length: 12 residues. The chain's CDR3 is CASSKRNEKLFF. CDR3 DNA sequence: TGTGCCAGCAGTAAACGGAATGAAAAACTGTTTTTT.

This chain links TRBV2 with TRBJ1-1; a weak D match, TRBD1 (5 bases). The germline V gene has CDR1 SNHLY and CDR2 FYNNEI. The CDR3 has 14 residues. V was shortened by 0 bases and J by 5 bases, with 10 bases between the two germline ends. Here the CDR3 DNA reads TGTGCCAGCAGTGAAGCGGGGGGGTGGACTGAAGCTTTCTTT. This sequence encodes CASSEAGGWTEAFF.

The chain carries TRBV7-2 and TRBJ2-1; 10 nucleotides align to TRBD1. Germline-derived CDR1 and CDR2 are SGHTA and FQGNSA. This CDR3 region has 14 residues. Losses at the gene ends were 6 bases for V and 6 bases for J; bases not matched to a gene: 5. CDR3 nucleotide sequence: TGTGCCAGCAGGGACAGGGGGATCTTCAATGAGCAGTTCTTC. Its protein product is CASRDRGIFNEQFF. Combining the CDR3 with reference TRBV7-2 and TRBJ2-1 gives the whole variable domain GAGVSQSPSNKVTEKGKDVELRCDPISGHTALYWYRQSLGQGLEFLIYFQGNSAPDKSGLPSDRFSAERTGGSVSTLTIQRTQQEDSAVYLCASRDRGIFNEQFFGPGTRLTVL.

The chain links TRBV19 to TRBJ1-1, with D unresolved. The CDR3 is made up of 17 amino acids. In germline, CDR1 is LNHDA, CDR2 SQIVND (reference sequence). Trimming removed 5 bases at V and 1 base at J, with 20 bases between. CDR3 in DNA: TGTGCCAGTAGTCCCGGACCGAGTGGGGTTGGGAACACTGAAGCTTTCTTT. This sequence encodes CASSPGPSGVGNTEAFF.

This chain uses TRBV5-6 with TRBJ1-1, with TRBD1 as a possible D gene (6 bases). Germline CDR1 reads SGHDT; CDR2 reads YYEEEE. The V gene lost 0 bases and the J gene lost 5 bases, with 20 bases spanning the gap. This CDR3 has 17 amino acids. The DNA for the CDR3 is TGTGCCAGCAGCTTGGACAGGGAGTCCAACTTTGAGACTGAAGCTTTCTTT. This sequence encodes CASSLDRESNFETEAFF.

The chain uses TRBV13 and TRBJ1-1, with unresolved D. The CDR3 covers 11 residues. Looked up from germline, CDR1 is PRHDT and CDR2 is FYEKMQ (reference sequence). Trimming cost V 3 bases and J 11 bases, with 10 bases left between them. In DNA form, the CDR3 reads TGTGCCAGCAGCTTTGAGAGTGAGGCTTTCTTT. Amino acid sequence: CASSFESEAFF.

The chain links TRBV19 to TRBJ1-5, with a possible D match to TRBD1 (6 bases). V was shortened by 6 bases and J by 7 bases, with 16 bases between the two germline ends. The germline V gene has CDR1 LNHDA and CDR2 SQIVND (reference sequence). This CDR3 contains 14 residues. The CDR3 bases are TGTGCCAGTAGCATCCCGGGGGGCGGACAGCCCCAGCATTTT. Translated, it gives CASSIPGGGQPQHF.

The chain carries TRBV7-8 and TRBJ1-1, with 7 bases matching TRBD1. CDR1 is SGHVS, CDR2 FQNEAQ, per germline. The CDR3 has 15 amino acids. Unmatched junction bases numbered 7, after V lost 5 bases and J lost 1 base. CDR3 protein: CASSPGQDWNTEAFF. The CDR3 coding sequence is TGTGCCAGCAGCCCCGGACAGGACTGGAACACTGAAGCTTTCTTT.